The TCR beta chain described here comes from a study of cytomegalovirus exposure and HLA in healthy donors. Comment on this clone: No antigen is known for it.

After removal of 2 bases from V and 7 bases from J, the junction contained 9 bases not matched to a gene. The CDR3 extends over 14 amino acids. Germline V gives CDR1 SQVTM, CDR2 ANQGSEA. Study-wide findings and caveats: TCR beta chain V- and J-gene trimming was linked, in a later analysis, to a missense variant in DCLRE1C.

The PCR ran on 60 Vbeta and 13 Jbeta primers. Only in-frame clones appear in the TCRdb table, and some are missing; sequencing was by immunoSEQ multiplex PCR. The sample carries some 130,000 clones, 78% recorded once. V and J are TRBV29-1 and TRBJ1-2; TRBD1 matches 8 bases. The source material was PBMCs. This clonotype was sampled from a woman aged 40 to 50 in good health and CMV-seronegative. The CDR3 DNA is TGCAGCGTTGAATCCCCAGGGGGCAGGGTTGGCTACACCTTC. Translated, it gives CSVESPGGRVGYTF. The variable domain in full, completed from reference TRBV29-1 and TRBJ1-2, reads SAVISQKPSRDICQRGTSLTIQCQVDSQVTMMFWYRQQPGQSLTLIATANQGSEATYESGFVIDKFPISRPNLTFSTLTVSNMSPEDSSIYLCSVESPGGRVGYTFGSGTRLTVV.